The clone carrying this T cell receptor (beta chain) appeared a single time. These data originate in a study of blood T cell repertoires in COVID-19. About the study: The United States, Italy and Spain provided the acute and convalescent COVID-19 samples.

CDR1 MNHEY and CDR2 SVGAGI come from the germline V gene. Trimming cost V 5 bases and J 7 bases, with 5 bases left between them. The CDR3 is made up of 11 amino acids. Clones were sequenced by immunoSEQ multiplex PCR, and TCRdb holds only the in-frame ones, with some missing. The table includes about 300,000 clones, 70% to 90% detected once. The gene calls are TRBV6-5 and TRBJ1-4; unclear D gene. The sequencing sample was made of peripheral blood. This TCR was recovered from a man aged 65 to 79 with acute or convalescent COVID-19. This CDR3 reads CASSHGEKLFF. The CDR3 bases are TGTGCCAGCAGTCACGGTGAAAAACTGTTTTTT.